The 13 T cell receptor beta chains below come from one sample, sequenced in a study of tumor-infiltrating lymphocytes in localized non-small cell lung cancer. Sequencing used immunoSEQ multiplex PCR; TCRdb keeps in-frame clones, though not all of them. The sample contains approximately 9,000 clones, approximately 84% of which appear only once. Material: uninvolved lung tissue not adjacent to the tumor. These receptors originate from a human donor with non-small cell lung cancer.

The chain combines TRBV5-1 with TRBJ2-1; unclear D gene. This CDR3 region has 13 residues. Germline V lookup: CDR1 SGHRS, CDR2 YFSETQ. V was shortened by 2 bases and J by 3 bases, with 6 bases between the two germline ends. CDR3 protein: CASSFNGYNEQFF. CDR3 DNA sequence: TGCGCCAGCAGCTTTAACGGCTACAATGAGCAGTTCTTC.

The rearrangement links TRBV5-4 to TRBJ2-1; D might be TRBD2 (5 bases). Trimming shortened V by 4 bases and J by 0 bases, and 11 bases separated the two germline ends. Germline V gene lookup returns CDR1 SGHNT and CDR2 YYREEE (reference sequence). CDR3 size: 15 residues. CDR3 DNA: TGTGCCAGCAGCCTAAGACTAAGCTCCTACAATGAGCAGTTCTTC. Translated: CASSLRLSSYNEQFF.

The rearrangement links TRBV6-6 to TRBJ2-7; 7 bases align to TRBD1. The CDR3 runs to 14 residues. The V gene end was trimmed by 6 bases and the J gene end by 5 bases; junction bases not matched to a gene: 10. CDR1 is MNHNY, CDR2 SVGAGI, per germline (reference sequence). The CDR3 DNA reads as TGTGCCAGCAGACGTCGACAGGGTACTGACGAGCAGTACTTC. Its translation is CASRRRQGTDEQYF.

This chain links TRBV21-1 with TRBJ1-1; TRBD1, the table's D call, was not compared with the DNA. TRBV21-1 is a pseudogene segment. CDR3 size: 17 residues. The CDR3 DNA reads TGTGCCAGCAGCAAAGCCCAAACGGACACAAGAAACACTGAAGCTTTCTTT. It specifies CASSKAQTDTRNTEAFF.

This chain connects TRBV29-1 to TRBJ1-3; maybe TRBD1 (5 bases). The CDR3 has 14 residues. Germline CDR1 SQVTM, CDR2 ANQGSEA. The V gene lost 4 bases and the J gene lost 2 bases, with 12 bases spanning the gap. CDR3 sequence reads: CSVAGQGTGNTIYF. The CDR3 nucleotides are TGCAGCGTTGCCGGGCAGGGCACTGGAAACACCATATATTTT.

This clone was counted a single time. The chain couples TRBV7-2 to TRBJ2-4, with TRBD1 as a possible D gene (6 bases). Per the germline V gene, CDR1 is SGHTA and CDR2 is FQGNSA. CDR3 length: 14 residues. V gave up 4 bases and J gave up 8 bases, with 15 bases separating them. DNA for the CDR3: TGTGCCAGCAGCTCAAATGGACAGTCGGACATTCAGTACTTC. It encodes CASSSNGQSDIQYF. The whole variable domain, filled in from reference TRBV7-2 and TRBJ2-4, reads GAGVSQSPSNKVTEKGKDVELRCDPISGHTALYWYRQSLGQGLEFLIYFQGNSAPDKSGLPSDRFSAERTGGSVSTLTIQRTQQEDSAVYLCASSSNGQSDIQYFGAGTRLSVL.

This rearrangement joins TRBV5-6 to TRBJ2-7, with a weak D call TRBD2 (7 bases). The germline gives CDR1 SGHDT, CDR2 YYEEEE. Trimming took off 0 bases at V and 6 bases at J, with 19 bases between the two ends. This CDR3 is built from 16 residues. DNA for the CDR3: TGTGCCAGCAGCTTGGTGCCCGGGGGGCGCAGGTCCGAGCAGTACTTC. It translates to CASSLVPGGRRSEQYF. Full variable domain (rest looked up from reference TRBV5-6 and TRBJ2-7): DAGVTQSPTHLIKTRGQQVTLRCSPKSGHDTVSWYQQALGQGPQFIFQYYEEEERQRGNFPDRFSGHQFPNYSSELNVNALLLGDSALYLCASSLVPGGRRSEQYFGPGTRLTVT.

This clone was seen a few times. The rearrangement uses TRBV9 and TRBJ2-5, with 9 nucleotides matching TRBD1. CDR3 length: 16 amino acids. Germline V gene lookup returns CDR1 SGDLS and CDR2 YYNGEE. Trimming took 0 bases from V and 5 from J; bases not matched to a gene: 8. The CDR3, as DNA: TGTGCCAGCAGCGTAGGATTACAGGGGGCAGGGGAGACCCAGTACTTC. Its translation: CASSVGLQGAGETQYF.

J is TRBJ1-5 and V is TRBV5-1; D is perhaps TRBD1 (6 bases). This CDR3 has 15 amino acids. Between the trimmed V and J ends, which lost 1 base and 4 bases, there was a span of 12 bases. Germline CDR1 and CDR2: SGHRS and YFSETQ. Here the CDR3 DNA reads TGCGCCAGCAGCTTGATCCCAGGGACAAATCAGCCCCAGCATTTT. It encodes CASSLIPGTNQPQHF. Drawing the rest from reference TRBV5-1 and TRBJ1-5, the complete variable domain is KAGVTQTPRYLIKTRGQQVTLSCSPISGHRSVSWYQQTPGQGLQFLFEYFSETQRNKGNFPGRFSGRQFSNSRSEMNVSTLELGDSALYLCASSLIPGTNQPQHFGDGTRLSIL.

This clone has a handful of counts. The V call is TRBV13, the J call TRBJ2-1, with D hard to call. V was pared by 3 bases and J by 6 bases, with 9 bases between. The CDR3 loop spans 13 amino acids. Germline V gene data show CDR1 as PRHDT and CDR2 as FYEKMQ (reference sequence). The DNA of the CDR3 is TGTGCCAGCAGCTTCTCAGGTGGCAATGAGCAGTTCTTC. This sequence encodes CASSFSGGNEQFF.

The chain is built from TRBV5-8 and TRBJ1-2, with a tentative D call TRBD1 (5 bases). The CDR3 has 16 amino acids. Germline V gene data show CDR1 as SGHTS and CDR2 as YDEGEE. V lost 2 bases and J lost 4, with 18 bases in between. CDR3 amino acids: CASSFDAGGTSYGYTF. CDR3 in DNA: TGTGCCAGCAGCTTTGACGCAGGTGGGACGAGCTATGGCTACACCTTC.

This CDR3 is CASRSGQSTDTQYF. CDR3 coding DNA: TGTGCCAGCAGATCCGGACAGAGCACAGATACGCAGTATTTT. The chain couples TRBV11-1 to TRBJ2-3, with D maybe TRBD1 (6 bases). CDR1 is SGHAT, CDR2 FQDESV, per germline (reference sequence). Trimming left V 6 bases short and J 0 bases short, with 10 bases between. This CDR3 is built from 14 residues. Combining the CDR3 with reference TRBV11-1 and TRBJ2-3 gives the whole variable domain EAEVAQSPRYKITEKSQAVAFWCDPISGHATLYWYRQILGQGPELLVQFQDESVVDDSQLPKDRFSAERLKGVDSTLKIQPAELGDSAMYLCASRSGQSTDTQYFGPGTRLTVL.

This clone was detected only once. This chain connects TRBV5-1 to TRBJ2-2, with D perhaps matching TRBD1 or TRBD2 (5 bases each). Germline V lookup: CDR1 SGHRS, CDR2 YFSETQ. V shed 3 bases and J shed 2 bases, with 14 bases lying between them. The CDR3 is made up of 16 amino acids. This chain's CDR3 is CASSWWGTTNTGELFF. The CDR3 region has the DNA TGCGCCAGCAGCTGGTGGGGGACCACCAACACCGGGGAGCTGTTTTTT.